The following is a T cell receptor (beta chain) sequence with its context. Its antigen remains unidentified. Base qualities were left out, and no much larger clone turns up one base away. The immunoSEQ Assay, a bias-controlled multiplex PCR, was used to amplify TCRbeta CDR3 regions from genomic DNA. The study's own analysis went as follows. Nucleated cell counts per sample were estimated from amplification of reference gene primers within the assay. To quantify the absolute abundance of each unique TCRbeta CDR3 rearrangement, sequence reads were collapsed and filtered. For each sample, productive Simpson clonality was calculated as the square root of Simpson's diversity index over productive rearrangements. TCRdb limited this immuneACCESS table to in-frame rearrangements with V and J called. A share of clones is missing; checked studies link under half to unresolved V genes, and the rest is unexplained. The V and J calls and clone size come from that table; D and trimming were worked out from the DNA. Present in this sample are over 130,000 clones, 90% of which were seen just once. The ten largest make up 8% to 13% of the sample.

This record comes from a study of blood T cell repertoires in COVID-19 (dated by TCRdb to the early 2020s). The study in broad terms: The collaborator samples originated in the United States, Italy and Spain and spanned the acute and convalescent phases of COVID-19. The prospective study material was composed of cDNA or gDNA derived from T cells, B-cell-depleted T cells, or PBMCs. Deeply sampled blood TCRbeta repertoires from subjects exposed to, actively infected with, or recovered from COVID-19 were included in the dataset. The repertoires were made available in a free public database intended to serve as a resource for research on the immune response to SARS-CoV-2. Samples were obtained from the ongoing ImmuneRACE study (first 160 participants) and from 950 to 1,500 subjects provided by 6 global collaborators. Sample metadata almost always included a de-identified subject ID, COVID-19 status, age in years and sex. Where HLA class I and class II types were available, the types were taken from metadata supplied by the sample provider, not from assay-based typing.

From the cysteine through the phenylalanine, the CDR3 covers 14 amino acids. Here the CDR3 DNA is all that survives: 42 bases in frame from base 1. V is clipped by 6 bases and J by 2 bases, and the sequence between their germline boundaries is 13 bases long. CDR1 and CDR2, looked up from the germline V gene, are SGHAT and FQNNGV. The collaborating institutions used their own protocols to collect whole blood in K2EDTA tubes. For TCRbeta analysis, collaborator samples were shipped as frozen whole blood, as isolated PBMCs, or as DNA extracted from either sample type. On the study overall, not on this receptor specifically: The amount of clinical and demographic metadata varied by source and participant and was provided uncurated.

The receptor was isolated from a woman older than 75 with acute or convalescent COVID-19. The receptor chain draws on TRBV11-2 and TRBJ1-2; a weak D assignment points to TRBD1 (6 bases agree). Sequencing input: peripheral blood. The CDR3 protein is CASSSRQGNYGYTF. Here is the DNA: TGTGCCAGCAGTTCCAGGCAGGGGAACTATGGCTACACCTTC.